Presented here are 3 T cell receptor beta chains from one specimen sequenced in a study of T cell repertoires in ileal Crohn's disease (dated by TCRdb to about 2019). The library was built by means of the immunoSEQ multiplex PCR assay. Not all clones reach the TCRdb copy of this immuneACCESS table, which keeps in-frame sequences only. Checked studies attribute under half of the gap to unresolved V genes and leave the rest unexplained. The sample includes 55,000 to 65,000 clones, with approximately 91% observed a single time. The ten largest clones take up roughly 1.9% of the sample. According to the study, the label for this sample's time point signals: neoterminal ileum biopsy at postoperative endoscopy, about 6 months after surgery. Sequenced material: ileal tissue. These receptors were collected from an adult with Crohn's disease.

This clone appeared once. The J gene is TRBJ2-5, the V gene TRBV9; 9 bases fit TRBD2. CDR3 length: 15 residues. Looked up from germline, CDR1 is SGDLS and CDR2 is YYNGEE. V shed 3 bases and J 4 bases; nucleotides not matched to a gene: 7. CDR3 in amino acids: CASSGLAGMGETQYF. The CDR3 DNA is TGTGCCAGCAGCGGGCTAGCGGGAATGGGAGAGACCCAGTACTTC.

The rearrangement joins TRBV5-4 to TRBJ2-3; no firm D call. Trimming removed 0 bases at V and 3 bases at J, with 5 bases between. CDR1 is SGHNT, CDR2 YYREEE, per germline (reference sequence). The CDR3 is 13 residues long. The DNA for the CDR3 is TGTGCCAGCAGCTTGGACCGGACAGATACGCAGTATTTT. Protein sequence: CASSLDRTDTQYF.

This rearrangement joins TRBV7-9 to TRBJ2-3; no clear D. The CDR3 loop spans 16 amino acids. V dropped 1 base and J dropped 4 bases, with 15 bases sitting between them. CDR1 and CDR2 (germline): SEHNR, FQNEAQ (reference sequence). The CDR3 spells CASSLGAMVVADTQYF. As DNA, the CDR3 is TGTGCCAGCAGCTTAGGGGCGATGGTGGTGGCAGATACGCAGTATTTT.